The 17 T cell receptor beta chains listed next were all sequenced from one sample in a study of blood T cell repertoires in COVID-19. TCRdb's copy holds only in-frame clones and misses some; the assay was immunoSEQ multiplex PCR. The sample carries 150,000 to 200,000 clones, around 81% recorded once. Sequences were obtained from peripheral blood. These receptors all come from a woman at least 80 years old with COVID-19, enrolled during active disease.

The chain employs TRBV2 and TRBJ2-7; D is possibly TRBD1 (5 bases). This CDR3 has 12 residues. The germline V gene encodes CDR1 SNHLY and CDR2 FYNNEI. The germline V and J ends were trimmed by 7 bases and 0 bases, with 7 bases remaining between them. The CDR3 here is CASNRPSYEQYF. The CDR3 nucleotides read TGTGCCAGCAACAGGCCCTCCTACGAGCAGTACTTC.

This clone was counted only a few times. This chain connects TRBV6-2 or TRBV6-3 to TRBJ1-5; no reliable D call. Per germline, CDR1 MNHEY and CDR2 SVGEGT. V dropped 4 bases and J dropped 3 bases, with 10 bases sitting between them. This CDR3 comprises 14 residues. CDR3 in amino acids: CASSSQVYNQPQHF. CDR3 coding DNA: TGTGCCAGCAGTTCTCAGGTCTACAATCAGCCCCAGCATTTT.

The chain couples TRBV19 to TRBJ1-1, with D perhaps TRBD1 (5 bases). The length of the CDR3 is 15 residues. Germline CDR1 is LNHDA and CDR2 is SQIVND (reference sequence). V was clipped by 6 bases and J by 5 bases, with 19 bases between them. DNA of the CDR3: TGTGCCAGTAGCCGCCCTCAGGGCGGGAGGACTGAAGCTTTCTTT. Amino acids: CASSRPQGGRTEAFF.

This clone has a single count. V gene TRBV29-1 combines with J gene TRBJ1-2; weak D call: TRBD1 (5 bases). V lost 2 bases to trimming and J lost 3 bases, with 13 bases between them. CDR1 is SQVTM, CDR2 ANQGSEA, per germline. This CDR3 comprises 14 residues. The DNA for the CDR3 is TGCAGCGTTGAATTGCGGGGCGCGTACTATGGCTACACCTTC. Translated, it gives CSVELRGAYYGYTF. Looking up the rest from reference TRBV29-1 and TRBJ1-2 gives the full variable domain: SAVISQKPSRDICQRGTSLTIQCQVDSQVTMMFWYRQQPGQSLTLIATANQGSEATYESGFVIDKFPISRPNLTFSTLTVSNMSPEDSSIYLCSVELRGAYYGYTFGSGTRLTVV.

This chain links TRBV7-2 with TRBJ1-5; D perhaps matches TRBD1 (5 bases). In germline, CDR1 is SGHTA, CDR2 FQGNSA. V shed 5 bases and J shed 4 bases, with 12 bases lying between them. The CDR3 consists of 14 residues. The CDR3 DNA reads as TGTGCCAGCAGCCCTCGTGGGGCGAATCAGCCCCAGCATTTT. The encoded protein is CASSPRGANQPQHF.

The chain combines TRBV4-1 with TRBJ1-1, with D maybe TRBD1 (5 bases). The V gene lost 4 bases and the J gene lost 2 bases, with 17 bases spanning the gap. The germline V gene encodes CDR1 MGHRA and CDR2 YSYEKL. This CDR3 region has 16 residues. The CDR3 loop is CASSRRPGLQNTEAFF. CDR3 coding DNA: TGCGCCAGCAGCCGACGACCGGGACTCCAAAACACTGAAGCTTTCTTT.

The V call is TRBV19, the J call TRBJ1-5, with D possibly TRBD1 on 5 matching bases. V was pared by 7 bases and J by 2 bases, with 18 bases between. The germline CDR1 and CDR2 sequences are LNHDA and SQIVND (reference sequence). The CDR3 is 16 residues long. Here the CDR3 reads CASIPREGRRNQPQHF. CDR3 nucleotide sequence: TGTGCCAGTATCCCTCGGGAGGGGCGGCGCAATCAGCCCCAGCATTTT.

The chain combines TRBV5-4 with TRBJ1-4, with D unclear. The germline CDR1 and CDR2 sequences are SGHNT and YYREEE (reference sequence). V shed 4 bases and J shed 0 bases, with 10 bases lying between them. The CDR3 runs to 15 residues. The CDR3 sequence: CASSPAGSTNEKLFF. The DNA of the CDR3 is TGTGCCAGCAGCCCGGCGGGGTCAACTAATGAAAAACTGTTTTTT.

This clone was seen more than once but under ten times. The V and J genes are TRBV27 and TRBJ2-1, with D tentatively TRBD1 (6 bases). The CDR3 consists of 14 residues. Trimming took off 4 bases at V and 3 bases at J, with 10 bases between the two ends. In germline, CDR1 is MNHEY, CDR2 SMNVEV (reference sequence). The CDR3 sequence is CASSSSGVYNEQFF. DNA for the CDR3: TGTGCCAGCAGTTCCTCAGGGGTCTACAATGAGCAGTTCTTC.

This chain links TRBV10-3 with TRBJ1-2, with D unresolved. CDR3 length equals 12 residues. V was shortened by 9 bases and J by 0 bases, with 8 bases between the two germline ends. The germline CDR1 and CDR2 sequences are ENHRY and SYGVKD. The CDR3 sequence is CAISEANYGYTF. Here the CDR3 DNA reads TGTGCCATTTCAGAGGCTAACTATGGCTACACCTTC.

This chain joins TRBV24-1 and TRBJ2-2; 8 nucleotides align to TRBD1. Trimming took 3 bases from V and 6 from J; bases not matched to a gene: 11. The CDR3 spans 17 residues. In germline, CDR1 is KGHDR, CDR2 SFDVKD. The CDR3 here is CATSDPWGRGRSGELFF. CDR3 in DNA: TGTGCCACCAGTGATCCCTGGGGCAGGGGGCGATCCGGGGAGCTGTTTTTT.

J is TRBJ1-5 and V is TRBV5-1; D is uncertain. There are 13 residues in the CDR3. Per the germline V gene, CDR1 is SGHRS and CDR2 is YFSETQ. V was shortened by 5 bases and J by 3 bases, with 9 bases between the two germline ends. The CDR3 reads CASRTDTNQPQHF. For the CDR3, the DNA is TGCGCCAGCAGAACCGACACCAATCAGCCCCAGCATTTT.

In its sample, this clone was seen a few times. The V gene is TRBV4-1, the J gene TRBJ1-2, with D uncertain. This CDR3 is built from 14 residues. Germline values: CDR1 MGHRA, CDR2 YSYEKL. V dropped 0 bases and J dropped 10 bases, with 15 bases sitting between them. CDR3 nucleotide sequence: TGCGCCAGCAGCCAAGAAAGAATAGGGAGCCCCTACACCTTC. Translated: CASSQERIGSPYTF.

CDR3 residues: CASSLNRGQETQYF. As DNA, the CDR3 is TGCGCCAGCAGCTTAAACAGGGGCCAAGAGACCCAGTACTTC. This sequence joins TRBV5-1 and TRBJ2-5; 7 bases match TRBD1. CDR3 size: 14 residues. Germline CDR1 SGHRS, CDR2 YFSETQ. Germline trimming cut 2 bases from V and 1 base from J; bases unmatched to any gene: 2.

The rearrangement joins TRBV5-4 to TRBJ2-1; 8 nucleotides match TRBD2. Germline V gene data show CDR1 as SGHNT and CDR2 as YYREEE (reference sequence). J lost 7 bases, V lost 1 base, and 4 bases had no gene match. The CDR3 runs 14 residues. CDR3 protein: CASSLIGRANEQFF. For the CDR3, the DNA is TGTGCCAGCAGCTTGATCGGGAGGGCTAATGAGCAGTTCTTC.

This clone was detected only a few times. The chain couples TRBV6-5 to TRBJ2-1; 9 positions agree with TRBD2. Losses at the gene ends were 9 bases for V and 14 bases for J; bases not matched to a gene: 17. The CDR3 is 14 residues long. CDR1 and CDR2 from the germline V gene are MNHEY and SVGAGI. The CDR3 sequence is CASKPGLAFPWEFF. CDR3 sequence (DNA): TGTGCCAGTAAACCGGGACTAGCCTTTCCTTGGGAGTTCTTC.

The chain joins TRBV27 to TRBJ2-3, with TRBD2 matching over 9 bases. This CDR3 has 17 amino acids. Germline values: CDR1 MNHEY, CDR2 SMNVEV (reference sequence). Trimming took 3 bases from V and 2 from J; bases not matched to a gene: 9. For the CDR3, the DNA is TGTGCCAGCAGTTTCGGATCACTAGCGGGTATCACAGATACGCAGTATTTT. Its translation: CASSFGSLAGITDTQYF.